This T cell receptor (beta chain) was observed in a study of monozygotic twins with inflammatory bowel disease. In germline, CDR1 is KGHSH, CDR2 LQKENI. The length of the CDR3 is 15 residues. Study-wide findings and caveats: A lone strong IBD-associated signal or clonotype found no support.

To note about this clonotype: Its antigen remains unidentified.

During cDNA synthesis, UMIs that each contained a 6-nucleotide sample barcode were added by means of template switching. Reanalyzing the 5' RACE reads, TCRdb keeps one entry per CDR3 protein, without DNA. The sample table includes about 330,000 distinct CDR3 sequences. This TCR derives from a human donor with ulcerative colitis or Crohn's disease, or a healthy co-twin of an affected twin (not recorded which). Material: blood. This chain joins TRBV18 and TRBJ1-1; TCRdb indicates TRBD1, and absent DNA this call remains unverified. CDR3 residues: CASSPPAGRNTEAFF.